These 26 T cell receptor beta chains share one sample of origin, sequenced in a study of blood T cell repertoires in COVID-19. Method: immunoSEQ multiplex PCR; TCRdb's copy keeps in-frame clones and lacks some. The table has over 200,000 clones, about 86% seen once. Input material: PBMCs or T cells enriched from blood (not recorded which). These receptors all come from a woman aged 45-60 years in a cohort exposed to, infected with or recovered from COVID-19 (not recorded which).

The chain links TRBV7-2 to TRBJ2-1; unclear D gene. Between the trimmed V and J ends, which lost 1 base and 8 bases, there was a span of 9 bases. The CDR3 is 13 residues long. Germline CDR1 reads SGHTA; CDR2 reads FQGNSA. The CDR3 spells CASSLDRGDEQFF. The CDR3 DNA is TGTGCCAGCAGCTTAGATCGCGGCGATGAGCAGTTCTTC.

The V call is TRBV12-3 or TRBV12-4, the J call TRBJ2-1, with D unclear. Trimming pared 2 bases from V and 10 bases from J, leaving 12 bases between. The CDR3 has 13 amino acids. CDR3 sequence reads: CASSLTSYGEQFF. CDR3 nucleotide sequence: TGTGCCAGCAGTTTAACCAGCTACGGGGAGCAGTTCTTC.

This chain connects TRBV2 to TRBJ1-6; D uncertain. V lost 5 bases to trimming and J lost 9 bases, with 14 bases between them. The CDR3 loop spans 14 amino acids. Germline CDR1 and CDR2: SNHLY and FYNNEI. CDR3 in DNA: TGTGCCAGCAGTCTAGCGGTGGGCGGTTCACCCCTCCACTTT. Translating it yields CASSLAVGGSPLHF.

The V call is TRBV10-3, the J call TRBJ2-1; 10 nucleotides align to TRBD2. This CDR3 is 18 amino acids long. Per the germline V gene, CDR1 is ENHRY and CDR2 is SYGVKD. V lost 3 bases and J lost 5; bases outside the gene matches: 13. The CDR3 DNA is TGTGCCATCAGTGAATGGGAAGCGGGGGGGGTAAAAAACAATGAGCAGTTCTTC. Translated, it gives CAISEWEAGGVKNNEQFF.

The V call is TRBV15, the J call TRBJ1-1, with 11 bases matching TRBD1. This CDR3 has 17 amino acids. After removal of 5 bases from V and 11 bases from J, the junction contained 19 bases not matched to a gene. The V gene's germline CDR1 is LNHNV and CDR2 YYDKDF (reference sequence). CDR3 in DNA: TGTGCCACCAGCTCACGGCGCGGACAGGGGGCTTTGACGGACGCTTTCTTT. Translating gives CATSSRRGQGALTDAFF.

The V gene is TRBV5-1, the J gene TRBJ2-1; 9 bases map to TRBD1. V lost 7 bases and J lost 5; bases outside the gene matches: 10. CDR1 is SGHRS, CDR2 YFSETQ, per germline. CDR3 length equals 15 residues. CDR3 nucleotide sequence: TGCGCCAGCGGCCTTTTGGGACAGGGAAACAATGAGCAGTTCTTC. Its translation: CASGLLGQGNNEQFF.

This clone has more than one count but fewer than ten. The rearrangement uses TRBV10-3 and TRBJ1-5; 9 bases agree with TRBD1. This CDR3 is built from 17 residues. V shed 0 bases, J shed 4 bases, and the junction held 7 bases outside the gene matches. CDR1 is ENHRY and CDR2 is SYGVKD in the germline V gene. The CDR3 loop is CAISESSGTGFNQPQHF. Here the CDR3 DNA reads TGTGCCATCAGTGAGTCGTCCGGGACAGGGTTTAATCAGCCCCAGCATTTT.

The J gene is TRBJ2-5, the V gene TRBV5-4, with TRBD1 identical over 7 bases. CDR1 and CDR2 (germline): SGHNT, YYREEE (reference sequence). CDR3 length: 15 residues. J lost 5 bases, V lost 3 bases, and 10 bases had no gene match. CDR3 amino acids: CASSSMTGLGETQYF. The CDR3 DNA sequence: TGTGCCAGCAGCTCAATGACAGGGCTTGGGGAGACCCAGTACTTC. The variable domain in full, with the rest retrieved from reference TRBV5-4 and TRBJ2-5, is ETGVTQSPTHLIKTRGQQVTLRCSSQSGHNTVSWYQQALGQGPQFIFQYYREEENGRGNFPPRFSGLQFPNYSSELNVNALELDDSALYLCASSSMTGLGETQYFGPGTRLLVL.

This chain links TRBV10-3 with TRBJ2-5; D is perhaps TRBD2 (7 bases). V was pared by 8 bases and J by 5 bases, with 18 bases between. Germline lookup yields CDR1 ENHRY and CDR2 SYGVKD. The CDR3 is 14 residues long. In nucleotides, the CDR3 is TGTGCCATCCAGGGATCGGGGGGCGGGGAGACCCAGTACTTC. Translating gives CAIQGSGGGETQYF.

This clone has a handful of counts. The genes are TRBV7-8 and TRBJ1-6; a weak D match, TRBD1 (5 bases). Germline V gene sequence: CDR1 SGHVS, CDR2 FQNEAQ. V was cut by 0 bases and J by 8 bases, with 11 bases left in between. There are 15 residues in the CDR3. CDR3 in amino acids: CASSLALSRDSPLHF. For the CDR3, the DNA is TGTGCCAGCAGCTTAGCTCTATCCAGGGATTCACCCCTCCACTTT.

This sequence joins TRBV11-3 and TRBJ2-2; TRBD2 matches at 11 bases. V dropped 5 bases and J dropped 5; count of bases not matched to a gene: 10. Looked up from germline, CDR1 is SGHNT and CDR2 is YENEEA. CDR3 size: 17 residues. CDR3 nucleotide sequence: TGTGCCAGCAGCCCGGGCACTAGCGGGGGAAAAACCGGGGAGCTGTTTTTT. Amino acid sequence: CASSPGTSGGKTGELFF.

The rearrangement links TRBV6-4 to TRBJ2-2; D is unclear. The CDR3 length is 13 residues. Germline V lookup: CDR1 MRHNA, CDR2 SNTAGT. Deletions cut 0 bases from V and 6 bases from J, with 5 bases between. The CDR3 DNA sequence: TGTGCCAGCAGTGACTCGAGCTCCGGGGAGCTGTTTTTT. Translation: CASSDSSSGELFF.

CDR3 sequence (DNA): TGTGCCAGCAGTTCCCAGAGGGAGGGTAGAACTGAAGCTTTCTTT. It encodes CASSSQREGRTEAFF. The chain uses TRBV28 and TRBJ1-1; D gene ambiguous. Germline V lookup: CDR1 MDHEN, CDR2 SYDVKM. The V and J ends lost 4 bases and 5 bases respectively, with 17 bases between them. This CDR3 contains 15 residues.

The V gene is TRBV19, the J gene TRBJ1-1; 7 bases are shared with TRBD1. The CDR3 totals 14 residues. Trimming took 6 bases from V and 1 from J; bases not matched to a gene: 5. The germline V gene encodes CDR1 LNHDA and CDR2 SQIVND (reference sequence). CDR3 DNA: TGTGCCAGTAGGAACAGGGGCGCGAACACTGAAGCTTTCTTT. The encoded protein is CASRNRGANTEAFF.

The count of this clone is one. The V gene is TRBV7-9, the J gene TRBJ1-6, with D hard to call. Germline V gene lookup returns CDR1 SEHNR and CDR2 FQNEAQ (reference sequence). The CDR3 sequence is 20 residues long. Trimming removed 7 bases from V and 0 bases from J, with 25 bases in between. Written as DNA, the CDR3 is TGTGCCAGCACCCTTAGCTCCGTTTCCGGACTCAACTCCTATAATTCACCCCTCCACTTT. Protein product: CASTLSSVSGLNSYNSPLHF.

The chain has TRBV19 and TRBJ1-4; maybe TRBD1 (5 bases). CDR1 is LNHDA and CDR2 is SQIVND in the germline V gene (reference sequence). The CDR3 contains 13 residues. With 4 bases removed from V and 10 bases from J, the gap between germline ends came to 13 bases. CDR3 in DNA: TGTGCCAGTAGTACGGGGGGTCTCGGAAAACTGTTTTTT. It encodes CASSTGGLGKLFF.

This clone was counted once. The chain links TRBV7-2 to TRBJ1-2, with D perhaps matching TRBD1 (5 bases). CDR1 and CDR2 (germline): SGHTA, FQGNSA. CDR3 size: 18 residues. The ends were cut back, 5 bases at V and 4 bases at J, with 26 bases in the middle. The CDR3 region has the DNA TGTGCCAGCAGCACCCGGGGGGGAGGTCCCGCTTTGGGCTATGGCTACACCTTC. Its protein product is CASSTRGGGPALGYGYTF.

This chain links TRBV7-8 with TRBJ1-5; 11 positions agree with TRBD1. Per germline, CDR1 SGHVS and CDR2 FQNEAQ. The V segment lost 4 bases and the J segment 2 bases; nucleotides outside the gene matches: 1. The CDR3 totals 15 residues. The DNA for the CDR3 is TGTGCCAGCAGCTGGGGACAGGGGGGCAATCAGCCCCAGCATTTT. The encoded protein is CASSWGQGGNQPQHF.

The rearrangement links TRBV5-1 to TRBJ2-1; TRBD1 matches at 8 bases. The V segment lost 3 bases and the J segment 1 base; nucleotides outside the gene matches: 3. The CDR3 sequence is 15 residues long. Germline V gene data show CDR1 as SGHRS and CDR2 as YFSETQ. CDR3 loop: CASSSGTGSYNEQFF. CDR3 bases: TGCGCCAGCAGCTCCGGGACAGGTTCCTACAATGAGCAGTTCTTC. The variable domain in full, with the rest retrieved from reference TRBV5-1 and TRBJ2-1, is KAGVTQTPRYLIKTRGQQVTLSCSPISGHRSVSWYQQTPGQGLQFLFEYFSETQRNKGNFPGRFSGRQFSNSRSEMNVSTLELGDSALYLCASSSGTGSYNEQFFGPGTRLTVL.

This rearrangement joins TRBV4-3 to TRBJ1-2, with 9 bases that match TRBD1. V lost 1 base to trimming and J lost 9 bases; unmatched junction nucleotides: 12. The CDR3 runs 16 residues. Germline V gene lookup returns CDR1 LGHNA and CDR2 YSLEER. The chain's CDR3 is CASSQVTDPGQGRYTF. The CDR3 nucleotides read TGCGCCAGCAGCCAAGTAACCGACCCGGGACAGGGACGCTACACCTTC.

This sequence joins TRBV11-2 and TRBJ2-7; 7 positions match TRBD2. Germline CDR1 is SGHAT and CDR2 is FQNNGV. V shed 3 bases and J 5 bases; nucleotides not matched to a gene: 16. The CDR3 is 17 residues long. CDR3 amino acids: CASSFSYGGKFVDEQYF. CDR3 bases: TGTGCCAGCAGCTTTAGTTACGGGGGGAAGTTCGTCGACGAGCAGTACTTC.

This clone was picked up one time. The chain has TRBV6-5 and TRBJ2-5; the match to TRBD1 covers 7 bases. V gave up 0 bases and J gave up 6 bases; unmatched junction bases: 7. Germline values: CDR1 MNHEY, CDR2 SVGAGI. The CDR3 spans 15 residues. The CDR3 spells CASSYSRQGAKTQYF. The CDR3 DNA follows: TGTGCCAGCAGTTACTCGAGACAGGGAGCCAAGACCCAGTACTTC.

This rearrangement joins TRBV28 to TRBJ2-5; D remains unclear. Trimming stripped 5 bases from V and 3 bases from J, with 13 bases between. Germline CDR1 and CDR2: MDHEN and SYDVKM. The length of the CDR3 is 14 residues. Written as DNA, the CDR3 is TGTGCCAGCAGTCCCTCGGGTGGAGAAGAGACCCAGTACTTC. Amino acids: CASSPSGGEETQYF.

In DNA form, the CDR3 reads TGTGCCAGCAGCTTACAGGGGGCGGCTAATGAAAAACTGTTTTTT. This codes for CASSLQGAANEKLFF. V gene TRBV5-4 combines with J gene TRBJ1-4, with 9 positions matching TRBD1. The CDR3 extends over 15 amino acids. With 2 bases clipped from V and 3 bases from J, the junction kept 2 bases outside the gene matches. Germline-derived CDR1 and CDR2 are SGHNT and YYREEE (reference sequence).

V usage is TRBV10-2 and J usage is TRBJ2-5, with 9 bases lining up with TRBD1. V was pared by 8 bases and J by 3 bases, with 10 bases of the junction left unmatched. The germline gives CDR1 WSHSY, CDR2 SAAADI. The CDR3 is 15 residues long. The CDR3 reads CASLLDRGPKETQYF. The CDR3 DNA is TGCGCCAGCCTGTTGGACAGGGGCCCCAAAGAGACCCAGTACTTC.

This clone was detected only a few times. The genes are TRBV2 and TRBJ1-5; 9 nucleotides match TRBD1. The CDR3 runs to 13 residues. The junction had 0 bases not matched to a gene; V was cut back by 8 bases and J by 1 base. Germline V gives CDR1 SNHLY, CDR2 FYNNEI. CDR3 nucleotide sequence: TGTGCCAGCGACAGGGGGAGCAATCAGCCCCAGCATTTT. Its translation: CASDRGSNQPQHF.